The next 22 T cell receptor beta chains were all read from a single sample in a study of T cells in women clearing cervical HPV infection. Clones were read by immunoSEQ multiplex PCR, and TCRdb kept only the in-frame ones, dropping some. The sample's table shows some 31,000 clones. Source material: blood buffy coat. The source is a woman aged 18 to 75 with a cervical HPV16 infection that either progressed to CIN3+ or cleared (not recorded which).

As for this clone: The CDR3 end is not reached by the read, which stops 3 residues before it; the germline J gene fills it in. V gene TRBV5-1 combines with J gene TRBJ2-6; TRBD2 matches 8 bases. The CDR3 consists of 18 residues. The germline V gene encodes CDR1 SGHRS and CDR2 YFSETQ. V was pared by 3 bases and J by 1 base, with 9 bases of the junction left unmatched. CDR3 bases read: TGCGCCAGCAGCTACACTCAGCGGGAGAGGTCTGGGGCCAACGTC. Translating it yields CASSYTQRERSGANV. The complete CDR3 protein is CASSYTQRERSGANVLTF.

For this clone: With the read ending 3 residues before the CDR3 end, the germline J gene is used to fill in that end. The chain couples TRBV19 to TRBJ2-2; 10 bases are a match to TRBD2. The trim removed 5 bases at V and 8 bases at J, leaving 14 bases unmatched. This CDR3 is 17 amino acids long. From germline, CDR1 is LNHDA and CDR2 SQIVND (reference sequence). The DNA read from the CDR3 is TGTGCCAGTAGTTCGCGGAGAGCGGGAGGGCCGCTAGGGGAG. Translation: CASSSRRAGGPLGE. The whole CDR3 region reads CASSSRRAGGPLGELFF.

A remark on this clone: The read halts 3 residues ahead of the CDR3 end, with the missing end drawn from the germline J gene. The V call is TRBV20-1, the J call TRBJ2-3; 8 bases are shared with TRBD2. The CDR3 extends over 14 amino acids. The trim removed 5 bases at V and 4 bases at J, leaving 8 bases unmatched. Germline CDR1 and CDR2: DFQATT and SNEGSKA (reference sequence). CDR3 region: CSAGTRAIADTQYF. Partial CDR3 DNA: TGCAGTGCTGGGACTAGGGCTATCGCAGATACG.

The covered CDR3 bases are TGTGCCAGCAGCCTCCGACAGGGGGCCGAAGATACG. As protein: CASSLRQGAEDT. The entire CDR3 is CASSLRQGAEDTQYF. The J gene is TRBJ2-3, the V gene TRBV7-9; 10 bases match TRBD1. The DNA ends 3 residues before the CDR3 does, and the rest of the CDR3 is filled in from the germline J gene. Germline trimming cut 5 bases from V and 5 bases from J; bases unmatched to any gene: 7. Germline V CDR1 and CDR2: SEHNR, FQNEAQ (reference sequence). The CDR3 covers 15 residues.

Turning to this clone: The read is 3 residues too short to cover the CDR3 end, so that end is filled in from the germline J gene. V usage is TRBV2 and J usage is TRBJ1-5; TRBD1 might be the D (5 bases). The germline V gene has CDR1 SNHLY and CDR2 FYNNEI. The CDR3 extends over 14 amino acids. The V gene lost 6 bases and the J gene lost 1 base, with 10 bases spanning the gap. The CDR3 loop is CASRGGQSNQPQHF. CDR3 bases read: TGTGCCAGCAGGGGAGGACAAAGCAATCAGCCC.

CDR3 protein: CASSLMGSGGHTEAFF. The CDR3 bases that were read are TGCGCCAGCAGCCTAATGGGTTCGGGGGGGCACACTGAA. This chain uses TRBV5-1 with TRBJ1-1; D perhaps matches TRBD1 (6 bases). The read ends 3 residues shy of where the CDR3 ends; the end is completed using the germline J gene. V was cut by 4 bases and J by 3 bases, with 19 bases left in between. Germline-derived CDR1 and CDR2 are SGHRS and YFSETQ. The CDR3 is 16 amino acids.

Details on this clone: The missing CDR3 end, 3 residues past where the read stops, is filled in from the germline J gene. V gene TRBV7-3 combines with J gene TRBJ2-5; TRBD2 matches 7 bases. From germline, CDR1 is SGHTA and CDR2 FQGTGA. CDR3 length: 16 amino acids. V shed 5 bases and J 4 bases; nucleotides not matched to a gene: 13. The CDR3 DNA, read in part, is TGTGCCAGCAGCCCAGTGCGTTGGGGGGGAACAGAGACC. It translates to CASSPVRWGGTET. The CDR3 as a whole reads CASSPVRWGGTETQYF. The whole variable domain, filled in from reference TRBV7-3 and TRBJ2-5, reads GAGVSQTPSNKVTEKGKYVELRCDPISGHTALYWYRQSLGQGPEFLIYFQGTGAADDSGLPNDRFFAVRPEGSVSTLKIQRTERGDSAVYLCASSPVRWGGTETQYFGPGTRLLVL.

Measured by frequency, this clone is medium-sized. From the germline J gene comes the end of the CDR3, since the read stops 3 residues before it. The chain recombines TRBV29-1 with TRBJ2-3; weak D call: TRBD1 (5 bases). The CDR3 is 12 amino acids. Trimming pared 3 bases from V and 6 bases from J, leaving 10 bases between. The V gene's germline CDR1 is SQVTM and CDR2 ANQGSEA. CDR3 DNA, as far as it was read: TGCAGCGTTGATCTGGGGCTCGATACG. Its protein product is CSVDLGLDT. The entire CDR3 protein is CSVDLGLDTQYF.

In the case of this clone: Read data end 3 residues before the CDR3 end; the end is taken from the germline J gene. The chain joins TRBV7-3 to TRBJ2-2, with TRBD2 as a possible D gene (5 bases). Germline assignment: CDR1 SGHTA and CDR2 FQGTGA. This CDR3 has 14 residues. Trimming left V 5 bases short and J 4 bases short, with 11 bases between. The CDR3 sequence is CASSVSGSTGELFF. The CDR3 bases that were read are TGTGCCAGCAGCGTCAGCGGATCCACCGGGGAG.

The CDR3 DNA, read in part, is TGTGCCAGCAGTGAGTCGGGACTAGCGGGCGAG. As protein: CASSESGLAGE. The whole CDR3 is CASSESGLAGEQYF. This rearrangement joins TRBV6-1 to TRBJ2-7; 12 bases map to TRBD2. The read ends 3 residues before the CDR3 terminus; that terminus is restored from the germline J gene. V dropped 3 bases and J dropped 6; count of bases not matched to a gene: 3. Germline CDR1 and CDR2: MNHNS and SASEGT. This CDR3 spans 14 amino acids.

A remark on this clone: The CDR3 end lies 3 residues beyond the end of the read and is filled in from the germline J gene. The rearrangement uses TRBV5-1 and TRBJ2-3; unclear D gene. Germline V lookup: CDR1 SGHRS, CDR2 YFSETQ. Trimming removed 6 bases at V and 1 base at J, with 12 bases between. This CDR3 has 14 amino acids. Here the CDR3 reads CASTKRRGTDTQYF. Incomplete CDR3 DNA: TGCGCCAGCACCAAGCGCCGGGGCACAGATACG.

Its frequency marks this clone as medium-sized. Read sequence stops 3 residues before the CDR3 end, and the germline J gene provides the missing end. The J gene is TRBJ1-1, the V gene TRBV19, with a tentative D call TRBD1 (6 bases). Trimming took off 1 base at V and 6 bases at J, with 12 bases between the two ends. Germline V gives CDR1 LNHDA, CDR2 SQIVND (reference sequence). This CDR3 has 14 residues. The CDR3 DNA, read in part, is TGTGCCAGTAGTATAGTGGGGGCTCGGGCTGAA. The encoded protein is CASSIVGARAE. The entire CDR3 protein reads CASSIVGARAEAFF.

With regard to this clone: The read falls 3 residues short of the CDR3 end, and the missing part is taken from the germline J gene. This chain joins TRBV7-2 and TRBJ2-3, with 7 bases fitting TRBD1. This CDR3 is built from 15 residues. V trimming: 5 bases; J trimming: 3 bases; junction bases outside the gene matches: 8. Germline V lookup: CDR1 SGHTA, CDR2 FQGNSA. CDR3 DNA, as far as it was read: TGTGCCAGCAGCGTCAGACAGGGATTGACAGATACG. Translating gives CASSVRQGLTDT. The full CDR3 sequence reads CASSVRQGLTDTQYF.

Of note for this clone: The read is 3 residues too short to cover the CDR3 end, so that end is filled in from the germline J gene. The rearrangement links TRBV7-6 to TRBJ1-2; D uncertain. Germline V gene sequence: CDR1 SGHVS, CDR2 FNYEAQ. The CDR3 length is 14 residues. The part of the CDR3 DNA that was read is TGTGCCAGCAGCTTAGAGGCACGTTACAATGAC. Translated, it gives CASSLEARYND. The full CDR3 is CASSLEARYNDYTF.

As for this clone: The read ends 3 residues shy of where the CDR3 ends; the end is completed using the germline J gene. This sequence joins TRBV11-2 and TRBJ2-3, with D perhaps TRBD1 (6 bases). The CDR3 consists of 11 residues. Germline V lookup: CDR1 SGHAT, CDR2 FQNNGV. Trimming cost V 6 bases and J 6 bases, with 7 bases left between them. The CDR3 reads CASSTGDTQYF. The sequenced CDR3 bases are TGTGCCAGCAGTACAGGGGATACG.

With regard to this clone: The CDR3 end falls 3 residues outside the read, so it is completed with the germline J gene. The gene calls are TRBV30 and TRBJ1-1, with D unclear. CDR1 and CDR2 from the germline V gene are GTSNPN and SVGIG (reference sequence). The CDR3 length is 12 residues. V lost 3 bases and J 3 bases, leaving 8 bases between the germline ends. The covered CDR3 bases are TGTGCCTGGAGGAGGGCCGACACTGAA. Its protein product is CAWRRADTE. The whole CDR3 reads CAWRRADTEAFF. Full variable domain (outside the CDR3, taken from reference TRBV30 and TRBJ1-1): SQTIHQWPATLVQPVGSPLSLECTVEGTSNPNLYWYRQAAGRGLQLLFYSVGIGQISSEVPQNLSASRPQDRQFILSSKKLLLSDSGFYLCAWRRADTEAFFGQGTRLTVV.

A note on this clone: The CDR3 goes on 3 residues after the read ends, and that part is filled in from the germline J gene. V and J are TRBV18 and TRBJ1-1, with 7 bases aligning to TRBD1. Trimming at V came to 3 bases and at J to 2 bases, leaving 6 bases not matched to a gene. The germline gives CDR1 KGHSH, CDR2 LQKENI. There are 15 residues in the CDR3. The CDR3 is CASSPIRQGNTEAFF. The part of the CDR3 DNA that was read is TGTGCCAGCTCACCTATCAGACAGGGAAACACTGAA.

About this clone: From the germline J gene comes the end of the CDR3, since the read stops 3 residues before it. The chain has TRBV20-1 and TRBJ2-4; 9 nucleotides agree with TRBD2. Germline-derived CDR1 and CDR2 are DFQATT and SNEGSKA (reference sequence). V trimming: 3 bases; J trimming: 4 bases; junction bases outside the gene matches: 10. The CDR3 is 16 amino acids. The CDR3 loop reads CSASGGGLAKKNIQYF. The sequenced part of the CDR3 DNA is TGCAGTGCTAGCGGTGGGGGACTAGCTAAAAAAAACATT.

Details on this clone: The read ends 3 residues before the CDR3 terminus; that terminus is restored from the germline J gene. The gene calls are TRBV7-8 and TRBJ1-2; D ambiguous. Trimming pared 3 bases from V and 2 bases from J, leaving 13 bases between. Germline V CDR1 and CDR2: SGHVS, FQNEAQ. The CDR3 runs to 15 residues. The sequenced CDR3 bases are TGTGCCAGCAGCTTCTTAGTTCTGCTGAACTATGGC. Residues: CASSFLVLLNYG. The full CDR3 is CASSFLVLLNYGYTF.

About this clone itself: The read finishes 3 residues shy of the CDR3 end, and the germline J gene is used to complete it. The genes are TRBV29-1 and TRBJ2-7; the D gene is possibly TRBD1 (6 bases). This CDR3 has 13 residues. V dropped 5 bases and J dropped 1 base, with 12 bases sitting between them. CDR1 is SQVTM, CDR2 ANQGSEA, per germline. Partial CDR3 DNA: TGCAGCGTTACATCCGGACAGTCCTACGAG. Its protein product is CSVTSGQSYE. The whole CDR3 region reads CSVTSGQSYEQYF.

With respect to this clone: The read gets to within 3 residues of the CDR3 end, and the germline J gene fills in the rest. V and J are TRBV7-7 and TRBJ2-5, with 8 bases that match TRBD2. J was trimmed by 0 bases and V by 5 bases; bases with no gene match: 11. This CDR3 spans 17 amino acids. Germline loops: CDR1 SSHAT, CDR2 FNYEAQ (reference sequence). The CDR3 is CASSLSPGLGNQETQYF. Partial CDR3 DNA: TGTGCCAGCAGCCTCAGCCCGGGACTAGGGAACCAAGAGACC.

To note about this clone: The read halts 3 residues ahead of the CDR3 end, with the missing end drawn from the germline J gene. This chain links TRBV7-9 with TRBJ2-3; TRBD2 matches at 10 bases. CDR1 and CDR2 (germline): SEHNR, FQNEAQ (reference sequence). This CDR3 spans 15 amino acids. Here the CDR3 reads CASSLPGLAGETQYF. The sequenced CDR3 bases are TGTGCCAGCAGCCTCCCGGGGCTAGCGGGAGAGACG.